The clone carrying this TCR beta chain was detected ten times or more. The investigators amplified TCR beta CDR3 regions from RNA transcripts. In the first-round RT-PCR of the TCR CDR3, the HTBI primer set was used. TCRdb used MiXCR to reprocess the multiplex PCR reads, holding one entry per CDR3 protein. The sample consists of fewer than 850,000 distinct CDR3 sequences, 17% of them appearing once. This entry is derived from a study of T cells in Graves' hyperthyroidism and ophthalmopathy. Germline V gene data show CDR1 as SNHLY and CDR2 as FYNNEI. Losses at the gene ends were 1 base for V and 5 bases for J; bases not matched to a gene: 5. CDR3 length equals 15 residues.

The sequence was obtained from a man between 45 and 60 years old with Graves' hyperthyroidism. V usage is TRBV2 and J usage is TRBJ2-5; 9 nucleotides match TRBD2. Sample: blood. CDR3 sequence: CASSEGGRAMETQYF. The CDR3 DNA reads as TGTGCCAGCAGTGAAGGCGGGAGGGCCATGGAGACCCAGTACTTC.